Each of the 13 T cell receptor beta chains below was sequenced from the same sample in a study of blood T cell repertoires in COVID-19. Here immunoSEQ multiplex PCR was the method, and the copy in TCRdb shows in-frame clones only, minus some. The sample lists 200,000 to 300,000 clones; over 90% were seen once. The sample taken for sequencing was peripheral blood. All receptors derive from a man aged 25 to 45 with COVID-19, enrolled during active disease.

The V and J genes are TRBV10-2 and TRBJ1-1; 11 bases agree with TRBD1. The CDR3 totals 15 residues. V trimming: 2 bases; J trimming: 5 bases; junction bases outside the gene matches: 4. The germline V gene encodes CDR1 WSHSY and CDR2 SAAADI. CDR3 nucleotide sequence: TGCGCCAGCAGTGAGGGGACAGGGGGTTGGACTGAAGCTTTCTTT. This translates into CASSEGTGGWTEAFF.

This chain joins TRBV4-1 and TRBJ1-2; a weak D match, TRBD1 (5 bases). V lost 2 bases and J lost 4, with 11 bases in between. CDR1 MGHRA and CDR2 YSYEKL come from the germline V gene. The CDR3 totals 14 residues. CDR3 loop: CASSQLTGIYGYTF. The CDR3 DNA follows: TGCGCCAGCAGCCAATTAACAGGAATCTATGGCTACACCTTC.

The J gene is TRBJ1-5, the V gene TRBV25-1; 8 bases match TRBD1. V lost 4 bases and J lost 6; bases outside the gene matches: 5. The CDR3 sequence is 14 residues long. CDR1 and CDR2 (germline): MGHDK, SYGVNS. CDR3 coding DNA: TGTGCCAGCAGTGGGACAGGGCAAAGTCAGCCCCAGCATTTT. Amino acids: CASSGTGQSQPQHF. Variable domain in full (rest from reference TRBV25-1 and TRBJ1-5): EADIYQTPRYLVIGTGKKITLECSQTMGHDKMYWYQQDPGMELHLIHYSYGVNSTEKGDLSSESTVSRIRTEHFPLTLESARPSHTSQYLCASSGTGQSQPQHFGDGTRLSIL.

This clone was observed a single time. The chain joins TRBV19 to TRBJ1-6; 7 bases agree with TRBD1. The CDR3 spans 15 residues. From germline, CDR1 is LNHDA and CDR2 SQIVND (reference sequence). The V and J ends lost 4 bases and 5 bases, in that order; junction bases with no gene match: 5. The CDR3 loop is CASSTRQGHNSPLHF. The CDR3 nucleotides are TGTGCCAGTAGTACTCGACAGGGCCATAATTCACCCCTCCACTTT.

The chain links TRBV7-6 to TRBJ2-7; TRBD1 might be the D (6 bases). Trimming took 2 bases from V and 4 from J, leaving 21 bases between them. Looked up from germline, CDR1 is SGHVS and CDR2 is FNYEAQ. The CDR3 has 17 residues. The CDR3 DNA follows: TGTGCCAGCAGCTTAAGCCGCGCCAGTACAGGGATTTACGAGCAGTACTTC. Translated: CASSLSRASTGIYEQYF.

The chain couples TRBV3-1 (or the pseudogene TRBV3-2) to TRBJ1-2, with D possibly matching TRBD1 (6 bases). CDR1 is LGHDT, CDR2 YNNKEL, per germline (reference sequence). CDR3 length equals 14 residues. Trimming took 6 bases from V and 5 from J, leaving 16 bases between them. The CDR3 reads CASRTTGTTYGYTF. The CDR3 region has the DNA TGTGCCAGCAGGACGACCGGGACAACATATGGCTACACCTTC.

The V and J genes are TRBV6-5 and TRBJ2-7, with D hard to call. The CDR3 consists of 13 residues. Germline CDR1 and CDR2: MNHEY and SVGAGI. Deletions cut 7 bases from V and 3 bases from J, with 13 bases between. The CDR3 region is CASTRSRNYEQYF. The CDR3 region has the DNA TGTGCCAGCACCCGCTCCAGGAACTACGAGCAGTACTTC.

With regard to this clone: Likely a read error: the CDR3 ends without its conserved phenylalanine or tryptophan. It is unclear where the CDR3 begins or ends on the DNA, so no DNA is shown, and the CDR3 is as TCRdb lists it. The V call is TRBV10-2, the J call TRBJ1-3; the table's D call, TRBD1, has no DNA check behind it. The germline V gene has CDR1 WSHSY and CDR2 SAAADI. 9 amino acids form the CDR3, both terminal residues included. The CDR3 spells CATLPGQGP.

V gene TRBV6-4 combines with J gene TRBJ1-1; TRBD1 might be the D (5 bases). The V end was cut by 9 bases, the J end by 5 bases, with 13 bases between. Germline V lookup: CDR1 MRHNA, CDR2 SNTAGT. This CDR3 has 12 residues. The CDR3 loop reads CARFPGGTEAFF. The CDR3 region has the DNA TGTGCCAGGTTTCCGGGGGGTACTGAAGCTTTCTTT.

V and J are TRBV10-2 and TRBJ2-7, with TRBD1 as a possible D gene (5 bases). V lost 2 bases and J 2 bases, leaving 10 bases between the germline ends. The CDR3 sequence is 14 residues long. The germline CDR1 and CDR2 sequences are WSHSY and SAAADI. The CDR3 is CASSEPGRTYEQYF. The CDR3 bases are TGCGCCAGCAGTGAGCCAGGGCGGACCTACGAGCAGTACTTC.

V and J are TRBV2 and TRBJ2-7; 7 bases match TRBD1. The junction had 1 base not matched to a gene; V was cut back by 3 bases and J by 2 bases. This CDR3 has 13 residues. CDR1 is SNHLY, CDR2 FYNNEI, per germline. The CDR3 nucleotides are TGTGCCAGCAGTGATGACAGGGCCTACGAGCAGTACTTC. It encodes CASSDDRAYEQYF.

V usage is TRBV9 and J usage is TRBJ2-1, with 7 bases matching TRBD2. V lost 2 bases to trimming and J lost 0 bases; unmatched junction nucleotides: 5. CDR3 length: 16 residues. Germline V gene data show CDR1 as SGDLS and CDR2 as YYNGEE. CDR3 amino acids: CASSVLAVSSYNEQFF. Here the CDR3 DNA reads TGTGCCAGCAGCGTCCTAGCGGTTAGCTCCTACAATGAGCAGTTCTTC.

The V and J genes are TRBV18 and TRBJ2-7, with 10 bases aligning to TRBD1. The ends lost 6 bases at V and 6 bases at J; junction bases unmatched: 11. CDR1 is KGHSH, CDR2 LQKENI, per germline. CDR3 length: 15 residues. The CDR3 bases are TGTGCCAGCTCTTCCAATGGTGGACAGGGGGTCGAGCAGTACTTC. Translation: CASSSNGGQGVEQYF. Using reference TRBV18 and TRBJ2-7 for the parts outside the CDR3, the full variable domain is NAGVMQNPRHLVRRRGQEARLRCSPMKGHSHVYWYRQLPEEGLKFMVYLQKENIIDESGMPKERFSAEFPKEGPSILRIQQVVRGDSAAYFCASSSNGGQGVEQYFGPGTRLTVT.